This TCR beta chain was retrieved from a study of T cell repertoires in cytomegalovirus infection. Comment on this clonotype: No antigen is known for it.

TCRdb itself ran the reads through MiXCR, one entry per CDR3 protein. The sample includes approximately 180,000 distinct CDR3 sequences, roughly 17% of them seen just once. The study, taken as a whole, reports: Within the response measured ex vivo, HLA-C-restricted CMV-specific TCR beta clonotypes were dominant.

The source is a human donor in good health (CMV status not recorded). Some clones in this sample may be carry-over from other donors' samples. Source material: CD8+ T cells from PBMCs.

This CDR3 reads CASSPGGARYGYTF. The DNA of the CDR3 is TGCGCCAGCAGCCCGGGGGGGGCCCGCTATGGCTACACCTTC. V usage is TRBV4-3 and J usage is TRBJ1-2; tentatively, D is TRBD1 (6 bases). Between the trimmed V and J ends, which lost 4 bases and 4 bases, there was a span of 13 bases. The CDR3 length is 14 residues. Germline-derived CDR1 and CDR2 are LGHNA and YSLEER.